The subject of this entry is one T cell receptor (beta chain). The antigen is undetermined. A TCRbeta library incorporating unique molecular identifiers was prepared. One entry per CDR3 protein, called by TCRdb with MiXCR from the PCR reads. The sample includes over 450,000 distinct CDR3 sequences, 10% to 13% of them seen just once. This entry comes from a study of T-cell reconstitution after alpha-beta-depleted transplantation in children. Study-level findings and limits: Several hundred expanded graft clones reportedly supplied alpha-beta T cells about two months after transplant. Recipient T cells and thymic progenitors that survived were the source of the high TCRbeta diversity seen at day 60 in some patients. Newly produced T cells mostly accounted for T-cell counts and diversity one year post-transplant.

The CDR3 covers 13 residues. Trimming took 4 bases from V and 6 from J, leaving 12 bases between them. CDR1 is SGHDT and CDR2 is YYEEEE in the germline V gene. The sample was PBMCs, taken before TCRalphabeta/CD19-depleted stem cell transplant. This TCR came from a child aged 2 to 15 with inherited bone marrow failure, due to receive a stem cell transplant. J is TRBJ2-3 and V is TRBV5-6; D is uncertain. This chain's CDR3 is CASSPIERDTQYF. CDR3 sequence (DNA): TGTGCCAGCAGCCCCATAGAAAGGGATACGCAGTATTTT.